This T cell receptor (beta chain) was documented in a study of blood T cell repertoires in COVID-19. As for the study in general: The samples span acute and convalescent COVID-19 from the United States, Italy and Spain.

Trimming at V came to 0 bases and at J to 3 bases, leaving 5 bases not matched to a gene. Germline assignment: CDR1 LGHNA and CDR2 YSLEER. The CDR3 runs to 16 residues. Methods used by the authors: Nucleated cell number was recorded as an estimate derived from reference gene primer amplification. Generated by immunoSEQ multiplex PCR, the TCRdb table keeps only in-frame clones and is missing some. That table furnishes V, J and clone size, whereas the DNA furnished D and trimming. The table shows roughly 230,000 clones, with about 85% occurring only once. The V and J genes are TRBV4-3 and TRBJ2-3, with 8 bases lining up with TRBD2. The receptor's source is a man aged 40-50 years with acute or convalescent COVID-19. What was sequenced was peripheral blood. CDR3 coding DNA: TGCGCCAGCAGCCAAGATCTGGCGGGGGGAACAGATACGCAGTATTTT. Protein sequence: CASSQDLAGGTDTQYF.